This T cell receptor delta chain derives from a study of γδ T cells in repeated Plasmodium falciparum infection. Study in general: Timepoints: baseline, immediately before selected infections, and 21 days after every infection. Overall study findings and caveats: In Vdelta2-negative, largely Vdelta1+, gammadelta repertoires, repeated controlled infections appeared to drive clonal selection waves.

The V and J ends lost 2 bases and 0 bases, in that order; junction bases with no gene match: 21. The CDR3 extends over 22 amino acids. Germline values: CDR1 GEAIGNYY, CDR2 EKD. Details on this clone: The antigen remains undetermined. The protein given by TCRdb reflects a much larger clone and differs at residue 7 from this DNA's translation, likely from a read error; the protein shown is the DNA's translation.

TCRdb re-called clones from the multiplex PCR reads using CATT. The sample lists tens of thousands of delta-chain clones; roughly 2% were seen once. Bulk repertoires came from Vgamma9/Vdelta2+ or Vdelta2-negative gammadelta T cells flow-sorted from PBMC. The chain couples TRDV2 to TRDJ1; 12 bases line up with TRDD3. Here the J gene came from matching the DNA to germline, since TCRdb omits it. What was sequenced was gamma-delta T cells from blood. This receptor was taken from a pool of human donors (malaria-infected and uninfected, not separated). CDR3: CACDIIAGGYGQTSQDTDKLIF. The CDR3 nucleotides are TGTGCCTGTGACATTATAGCTGGGGGATACGGACAAACCTCACAAGACACCGATAAACTCATCTTT.